This T cell receptor beta chain is drawn from a study of Tregs in tolerant kidney transplant recipients (dated by TCRdb to between 2018 and 2021). About the investigation overall: The study used TCRbeta sequencing to identify donor-specific regulatory T cells before combined kidney and bone marrow transplantation, then tracked those cells after transplant. In a few healthy controls, several methods of expanding Tregs specific for an allogeneic donor were compared by TCRbeta repertoire sequencing. What the work shows at the level of the full study, not this receptor alone: Biological reproducibility was not examined directly, but technical replication error appeared to be minimal. The study was constrained by small patient numbers, and validation of the findings is required in larger populations and under other immunosuppression protocols. Expanding Tregs with activated donor B cells appeared to identify the most biologically relevant and donor-specific TCRbeta repertoire.

In regard to this clone: Its target antigen remains unknown. No much larger clone exists at a distance of one base, and base qualities are not known.

The junction carries 10 bases between V and J, which are trimmed by 1 base and 5 bases respectively. CDR1 and CDR2 (SGHNT, YYREEE) derive from the germline V gene (reference sequence). The CDR3 covers 13 residues, taking in both the cysteine and the phenylalanine. Of all the DNA, just the CDR3 is kept, 39 bases in frame from base 1. Thawed PBMCs were FACS-sorted into unstimulated Tregs (CD4+CD25+CD127-), CD4+ non-Tregs (CD4+CD25-), CD4 cells and CD8 cells. Blood from healthy controls was obtained either as purchased buffy coats or from healthy volunteers. Healthy control blood was processed to PBMCs by Ficoll density gradient and cryopreserved, and patient PBMCs were collected before and after transplant. Genomic DNA was extracted from sorted cells with the QIAGEN DNeasy Blood and Tissue Kit for TCRbeta CDR3 sequencing. High-throughput TCRbeta CDR3 sequencing, which included PCR amplification with bias correction and internal controls, was done commercially through immunoSEQ. For the original study's pipeline: Unique productive TCRbeta sequences were defined by CDR3 nucleotide sequence where primers matched, otherwise by CDR3 amino acid sequence with Vbeta and Jbeta genes. As a correction for sorting error, sequences shared between sorted populations at a frequency ratio of 2:1 or less were discarded, and the remaining shared sequences were assigned to the higher population. A sequence was defined as donor-reactive if the sequence was expanded at least 5-fold in CFSE-low cells compared with unstimulated cells and had a frequency of at least 0.01% in CFSE-low cells. Jensen-Shannon divergence calculated on the top 100 TCRbeta sequences ranked by frequency was used to measure repertoire divergence. For samples with multiple sequencing runs, sorting error was corrected in each run separately before the runs were combined. What TCRdb holds here is the immuneACCESS table cut down to in-frame rearrangements. Part of the clones is not present; checked against another copy, under half of the missing clones reflect an unresolved V gene, and the others are unexplained. Clone size and the V and J calls come from that table; the DNA yielded D and trimming. The sample yields around 52,000 clones; around 83% were counted once. 4% to 6.5% of the sample rests with the top ten.

This clonotype was sampled from a human donor in good health. Sequencing was carried out using CD4+ T cells from blood. In this chain, TRBV5-4 is recombined with TRBJ2-7; TRBD1 is a possible D gene, resting on 6 matching bases. This receptor has the CDR3 CASSLSGVNEQYF. The nucleotide sequence reads TGTGCCAGCAGCTTGTCAGGGGTCAACGAGCAGTACTTC. The variable domain in full, with residues beyond the CDR3 obtained from the reference TRBV5-4 and TRBJ2-7 genes, is ETGVTQSPTHLIKTRGQQVTLRCSSQSGHNTVSWYQQALGQGPQFIFQYYREEENGRGNFPPRFSGLQFPNYSSELNVNALELDDSALYLCASSLSGVNEQYFGPGTRLTVT.